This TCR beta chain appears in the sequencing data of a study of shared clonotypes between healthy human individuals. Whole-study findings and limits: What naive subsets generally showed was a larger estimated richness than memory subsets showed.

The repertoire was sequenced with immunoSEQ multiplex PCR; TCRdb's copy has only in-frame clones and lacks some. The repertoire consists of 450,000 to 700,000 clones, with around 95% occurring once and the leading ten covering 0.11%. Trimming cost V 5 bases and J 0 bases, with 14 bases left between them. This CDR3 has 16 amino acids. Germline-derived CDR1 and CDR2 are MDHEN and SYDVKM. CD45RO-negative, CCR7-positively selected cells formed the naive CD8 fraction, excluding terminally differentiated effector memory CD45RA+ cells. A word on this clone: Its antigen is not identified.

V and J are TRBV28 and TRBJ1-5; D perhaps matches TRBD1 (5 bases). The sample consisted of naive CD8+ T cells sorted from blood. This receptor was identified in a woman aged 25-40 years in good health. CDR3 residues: CASSDNKRGSNQPQHF. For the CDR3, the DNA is TGTGCCAGCAGTGATAACAAGAGGGGTAGCAATCAGCCCCAGCATTTT.